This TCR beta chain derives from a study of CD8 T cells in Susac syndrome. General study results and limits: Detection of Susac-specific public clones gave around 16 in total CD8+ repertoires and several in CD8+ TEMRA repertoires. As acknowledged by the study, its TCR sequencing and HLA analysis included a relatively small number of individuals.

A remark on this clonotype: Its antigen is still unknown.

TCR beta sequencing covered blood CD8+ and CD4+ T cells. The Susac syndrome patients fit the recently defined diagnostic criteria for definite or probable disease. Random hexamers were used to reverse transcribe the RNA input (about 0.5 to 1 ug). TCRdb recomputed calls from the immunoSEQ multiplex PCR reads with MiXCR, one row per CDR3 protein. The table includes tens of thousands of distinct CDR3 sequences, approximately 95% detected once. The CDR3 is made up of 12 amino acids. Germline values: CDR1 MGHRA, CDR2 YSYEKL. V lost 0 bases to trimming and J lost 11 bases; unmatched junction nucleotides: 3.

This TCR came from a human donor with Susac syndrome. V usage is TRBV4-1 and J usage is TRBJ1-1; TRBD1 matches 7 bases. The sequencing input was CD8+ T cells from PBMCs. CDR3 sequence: CASSQETGYAFF. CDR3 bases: TGCGCCAGCAGCCAAGAGACAGGGTATGCTTTCTTT.